The clone carrying this T cell receptor beta chain is labeled as large (0.1 to 1%). No antigen is known for it. Treatment noted: roughly ten-day PBMC culture with coronavirus spike peptide pools or control peptides (ViraFEST assay). The ViraFEST method relied on peptide pools to expand antigen-specific T cells, followed by TCR sequencing. Sequencing of the DNA from cultured CD4+ T cells was carried out with the Oncomine TCR Beta short-read assay. TCRdb re-derived calls from the PCR reads in MiXCR, one entry per CDR3 protein. The repertoire consists of over 15,000 distinct CDR3 sequences, with 44% occurring once and the leading ten covering around 7.8%. Trimming left V 5 bases short and J 9 bases short, with 12 bases between. Germline V gene sequence: CDR1 SGHTA, CDR2 FQGNSA. The CDR3 extends over 12 amino acids. This record belongs to a study of vaccination and CD4 T cells after COVID-19. Study-wide results and caveats: In median terms, SARS-CoV-2-reactive clonotypes went from approximately 23 to 38, a nonsignificant rise.

The sequence was collected from a human donor who had recovered from COVID-19. V gene TRBV7-2 combines with J gene TRBJ2-3, with D maybe TRBD2 (6 bases). Source: CD4+ T cells from blood, cultured in vitro, taken after SARS-CoV-2 vaccination. The CDR3 protein is CASSRPGETQYF. The CDR3 DNA is TGTGCCAGCAGCCGCCCGGGAGAGACGCAGTATTTT.